This T cell receptor beta chain was captured by sequencing in a study of cytomegalovirus exposure and HLA in healthy donors (dated by TCRdb to about 2017). The study in broad terms: According to a later analysis, one platform produced both the approximately 110 validation repertoires and the roughly 640 repertoires of the first cohort. A separate validation cohort of over 95 different subjects was used in addition to the roughly 640-subject first cohort. The aim of the study was to test whether cataloging public T cell receptors could identify signatures of past pathogen exposure. To predict cytomegalovirus infection status, the study combined high-throughput TCR immunosequencing, statistical association of individual TCRs with disease status, and machine learning.

To note about this clone: No antigen is known for it. No qualities accompany the bases; no much larger clone lies one base away.

Separate from the roughly 630-subject first cohort, the validation cohort of some 130 subjects was the group to which the donors belonged. Results the study describes overall, beyond this receptor: Cytomegalovirus status was reported to be diagnosed by the classifier with high specificity and sensitivity in both the original and validation cohorts. Subsequent analysis determined that TCRs grouped into clusters in the first cohort also showed a tendency toward co-occurrence across the 120 or so validation repertoires, and 94% of cluster scores exceeded 0. The study gave a list of more than 150 TCR beta chains associated with cytomegalovirus. It was suggested by the authors that the approach could potentially be generalized to other disease states and immunological phenotypes. A later analysis had no HLA typing for the validation cohort, so co-occurrence there was scored across all 110 or so repertoires. Three of the identified cytomegalovirus-associated TCR beta chains were confirmed in vitro to be specific for cytomegalovirus antigens. While some public TCRs were present in many individuals, most TCR sequences turned up only very rarely across donors.

The method was the immunoSEQ multiplex PCR assay. The authors processed their data as follows. A statistical classification framework was built for diagnosing cytomegalovirus status from the catalog of TCR beta chain sequences. TCRdb took this table from immuneACCESS and kept in-frame rearrangements with V and J called. Such tables lack part of the clones; where checked against another copy, unresolved V genes explain under half of the gap, and the rest is unexplained. V, J and clone size are those of that table, while D and trimming were read from the DNA. This sample comprises tens of thousands of clones, around 90% of them detected only once. Approximately 8.1% of the sample is in the top ten clones. The TCR sequence derives from a woman younger than 35 in good health and CMV-seropositive. Input material: PBMCs.

The bases read TGTGCGAGTTCCCAACAGGGCTCGAAAACTGAAGCTTTCTTT. This is translated as CASSQQGSKTEAFF. Recombination connected TRBV6-5 to TRBJ1-1; the D gene is perhaps TRBD1, from 6 matching bases. CDR1 and CDR2, per the germline V gene, are MNHEY and SVGAGI. Inclusive of the bounding cysteine and phenylalanine, the CDR3 is 14 residues long. Only CDR3 DNA is held: 42 bases, read in frame from base 1.